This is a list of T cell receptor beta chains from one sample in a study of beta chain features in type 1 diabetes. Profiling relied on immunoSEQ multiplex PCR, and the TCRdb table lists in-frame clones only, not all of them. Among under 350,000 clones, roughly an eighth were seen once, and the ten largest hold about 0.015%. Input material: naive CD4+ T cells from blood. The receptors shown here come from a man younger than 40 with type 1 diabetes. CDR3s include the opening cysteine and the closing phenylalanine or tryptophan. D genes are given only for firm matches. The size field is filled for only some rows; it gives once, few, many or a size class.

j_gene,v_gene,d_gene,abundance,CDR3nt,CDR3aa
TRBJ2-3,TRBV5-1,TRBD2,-,TGCGCCAGCAGGGACCCGGGACTAGCGGGAGCAGATACGCAGTATTTT,CASRDPGLAGADTQYF
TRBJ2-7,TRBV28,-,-,TGTGCCGGACAGTCCGGGACAACCTACGAGCAGTACTTC,CAGQSGTTYEQYF
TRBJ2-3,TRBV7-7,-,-,TGTGCCAGCAGCCTATACCGACAGGATACGCAGTATTTT,CASSLYRQDTQYF
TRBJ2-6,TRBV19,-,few,TGTGCCAGTAGTCTGAGGGACTTACCTGGGGCCAACGTCCTGACTTTC,CASSLRDLPGANVLTF
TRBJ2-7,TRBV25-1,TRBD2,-,TGTGCCAGCAGTGACCCAGCGGGAGGGTCCTACGAGCAGTACTTC,CASSDPAGGSYEQYF
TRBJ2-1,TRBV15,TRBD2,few,TGTGCCACCAGCGCACGACTAGCGGGAGCCTACAATGAGCAGTTCTTC,CATSARLAGAYNEQFF
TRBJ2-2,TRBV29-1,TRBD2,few,TGCAGCGTTGCCGGGACTACACTGAGACCCGGGGAGCTGTTTTTT,CSVAGTTLRPGELFF
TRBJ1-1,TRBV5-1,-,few,TGCGCCAGCAGCTTTCAGGGGTCCACTGAAGCTTTCTTT,CASSFQGSTEAFF
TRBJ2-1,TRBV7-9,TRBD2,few,TGTGCCAGCAGCGAATCCGGGACTAGCCGCGACAATGAGCAGTTCTTC,CASSESGTSRDNEQFF
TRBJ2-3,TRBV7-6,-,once,TGTGCCAGCAGCCGGGGACTGAGCACAGATACGCAGTATTTT,CASSRGLSTDTQYF
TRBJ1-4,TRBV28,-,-,TGTGCCAGCAGTTTACAGGGCCAGAATGAAAAACTGTTTTTT,CASSLQGQNEKLFF
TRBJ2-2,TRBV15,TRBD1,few,TGTGCCACCAGCAGAGGACAGGGGAATTCCGCCGGGGAGCTGTTTTTT,CATSRGQGNSAGELFF
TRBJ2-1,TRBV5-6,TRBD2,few,TGTGCCAGCAGCTTGCTCGCGCGGGAGGAGTCCTACAATGAGCAGTTCTTC,CASSLLAREESYNEQFF
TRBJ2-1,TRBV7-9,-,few,TGTGCCAGCAGCTCCATAGTAAGCGCGGATAATGAGCAGTTCTTC,CASSSIVSADNEQFF
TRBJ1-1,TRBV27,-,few,TGTGCCAGCAGTTTCGATCAGGGGTTTGAAGCTTTCTTT,CASSFDQGFEAFF
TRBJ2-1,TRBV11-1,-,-,TGTGCCAGCAGCTTAAGGGGGAGGGCCGATGAGCAGTTCTTC,CASSLRGRADEQFF
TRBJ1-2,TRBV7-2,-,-,TGTGCCAGCAGTCCCGGGGAAAACTATGGCTACACCTTC,CASSPGENYGYTF
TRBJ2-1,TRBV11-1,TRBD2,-,TGTGCCAGCAGCGCCACCGGGACTAGCGGGAGGGTCGCCTACAATGAGCAGTTCTTC,CASSATGTSGRVAYNEQFF
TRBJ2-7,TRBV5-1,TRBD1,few,TGCGCCAGCAGCCCGTCGGGACAGGTCTACGAGCAGTACTTC,CASSPSGQVYEQYF
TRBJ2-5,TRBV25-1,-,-,TGTGCCAGCACCGAACAGGAGACCCAGTACTTC,CASTEQETQYF
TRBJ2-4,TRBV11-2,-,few,TGTGCCAGCAGCTTTCCGAGGGTCCCGAACATTCAGTACTTC,CASSFPRVPNIQYF
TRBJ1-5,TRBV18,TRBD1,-,TGTGCCAGCTCACCACCGGGGACAGCTAGCAATCAGCCCCAGCATTTT,CASSPPGTASNQPQHF
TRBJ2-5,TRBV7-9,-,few,TGTGCCAGCAGCTTGTCCCGGGAGACCCAGTACTTC,CASSLSRETQYF
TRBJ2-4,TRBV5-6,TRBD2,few,TGTGCCAGCAGCTTCCGGCGGGAGAACGTCAAAAACATTCAGTACTTC,CASSFRRENVKNIQYF
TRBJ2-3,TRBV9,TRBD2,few,TGTGCCAGCAGCGTGGGACTAGCGGGAGCAGATACGCAGTATTTT,CASSVGLAGADTQYF
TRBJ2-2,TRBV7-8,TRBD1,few,TGTGCCAGCAGCTTGGACAGGGGGCGATCCGGGGAGCTGTTTTTT,CASSLDRGRSGELFF